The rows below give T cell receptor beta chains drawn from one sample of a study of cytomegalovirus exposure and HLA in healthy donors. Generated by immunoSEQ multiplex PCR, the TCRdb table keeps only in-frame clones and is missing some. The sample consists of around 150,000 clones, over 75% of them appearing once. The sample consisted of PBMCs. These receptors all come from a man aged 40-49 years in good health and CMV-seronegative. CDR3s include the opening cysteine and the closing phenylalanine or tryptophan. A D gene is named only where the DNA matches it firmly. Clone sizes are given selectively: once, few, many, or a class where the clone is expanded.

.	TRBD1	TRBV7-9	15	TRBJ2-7	CASSPQGVPRYEQYF	TGTGCCAGCAGCCCCCAGGGGGTCCCCCGCTACGAGCAGTACTTC
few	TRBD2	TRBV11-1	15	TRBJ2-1	CASSHLAGPYNEQFF	TGTGCCAGCAGCCATCTAGCGGGCCCGTACAATGAGCAGTTCTTC
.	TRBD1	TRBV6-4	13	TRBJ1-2	CASSDAGTAAKIF	TGTGCCAGCAGTGATGCCGGGACAGCGGCCAAGATTTTC
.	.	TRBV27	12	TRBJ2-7	CASSFPTGEQYF	TGTGCCAGCAGTTTTCCTACGGGAGAGCAGTACTTC
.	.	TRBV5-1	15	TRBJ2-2	CASRLAGVGTGELFF	TGCGCCAGCCGTTTGGCCGGGGTGGGAACCGGGGAGCTGTTTTTT
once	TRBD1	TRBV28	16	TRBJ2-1	CASSPTGTAYYNEQFF	TGTGCCAGCAGTCCTACCGGGACAGCCTACTACAATGAGCAGTTCTTC
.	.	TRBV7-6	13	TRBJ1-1	CASSPPGGMGAFF	TGTGCCAGCAGCCCTCCCGGCGGGATGGGAGCTTTCTTT
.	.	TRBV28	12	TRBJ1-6	CASSLTGWPLHF	TGTGCCAGCAGTTTGACAGGCTGGCCCCTCCACTTT
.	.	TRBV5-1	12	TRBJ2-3	CASSWGADTQYF	TGCGCCAGCAGCTGGGGGGCAGATACGCAGTATTTT
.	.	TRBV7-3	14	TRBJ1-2	CASSLPETPSTYTF	TGTGCCAGCAGCTTACCAGAGACACCATCGACATACACCTTC
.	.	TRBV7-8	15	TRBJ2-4	CASSKRQADSGIQYF	TGTGCCAGCAGCAAAAGACAGGCCGATAGTGGCATTCAGTACTTC
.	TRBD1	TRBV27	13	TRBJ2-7	CASSRDRVSEQYF	TGTGCCAGCAGTCGGGACAGGGTTAGCGAGCAGTACTTC
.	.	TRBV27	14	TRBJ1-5	CASMPSYSNQPQHF	TGTGCCAGCATGCCCTCCTATAGCAATCAGCCCCAGCATTTT
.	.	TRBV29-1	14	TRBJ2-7	CSVEDPQKPYEQYF	TGCAGCGTTGAAGATCCACAGAAACCCTACGAGCAGTACTTC
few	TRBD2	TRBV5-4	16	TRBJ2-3	CASSPPGLAGGDTQYF	TGTGCCAGCTCCCCTCCCGGACTAGCGGGGGGGGATACGCAGTATTTT
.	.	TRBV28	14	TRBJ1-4	CASSLGGPNEKLFF	TGTGCCAGCAGTTTGGGGGGGCCCAATGAAAAACTGTTTTTT